Detailed here is one T cell receptor (beta chain). The CDR3 has 15 amino acids. Germline trimming cut 4 bases from V and 5 bases from J; bases unmatched to any gene: 11. Germline CDR1 SGHRS, CDR2 YFSETQ. Sequencing of TCR beta was carried out in blood CD8+ and CD4+ T cells. Each multiple sclerosis control was a treatment-naive patient with relapsing-remitting disease that was either stable or active. This specimen comes from a study of CD8 T cells in Susac syndrome. RNA was extracted with the RNeasy kit, and a quantity of about 0.45 to 1 ug was reverse transcribed using random hexamers. An immunoSEQ multiplex PCR amplified TCR beta CDR3 over 54 Vbeta and 13 Jbeta. MiXCR, run by TCRdb on the immunoSEQ multiplex PCR reads, gives a single entry per CDR3 protein. The sample records approximately 230,000 distinct CDR3 sequences, approximately 92% being singletons.

This receptor was obtained from a human donor with multiple sclerosis. The chain joins TRBV5-1 to TRBJ2-5; 7 bases fit TRBD1. Sequencing was done on a sample of CD4+ T cells from PBMCs. For the CDR3, the DNA is TGCGCCAGCAGCGATACAGGGGTTGCGTGGGAGACCCAGTACTTC. Protein product: CASSDTGVAWETQYF.